This T cell receptor (beta chain) was sequenced for a study of cytomegalovirus exposure and HLA in healthy donors. Findings of the study overall: Available immune exposure information covered CMV serostatus only. Sequencing probably produced one cluster of sequence variants that were highly shared. Later analysis associated a missense DCLRE1C variant with TCR beta V- and J-gene trimming.

60 Vbeta and 13 Jbeta primers were used in PCR. Profiled with immunoSEQ multiplex PCR; TCRdb holds only in-frame clones, not every one. Of approximately 88,000 clones listed, approximately 80% were seen once; the top ten hold 2% to 2.5%. CDR1 is SQVTM and CDR2 is ANQGSEA in the germline V gene. V trimming: 3 bases; J trimming: 7 bases; junction bases outside the gene matches: 7. The CDR3 consists of 15 residues. For this clone: Its target is not known.

The receptor comes from a young man in good health and CMV-seronegative. The specimen was PBMCs. This chain connects TRBV29-1 to TRBJ2-1, with 12 bases lining up with TRBD2. As DNA, the CDR3 is TGCAGCGTTGAGGGGGGCCTAGCGGGGGGGAATGAGCAGTTCTTC. Encoded protein: CSVEGGLAGGNEQFF.